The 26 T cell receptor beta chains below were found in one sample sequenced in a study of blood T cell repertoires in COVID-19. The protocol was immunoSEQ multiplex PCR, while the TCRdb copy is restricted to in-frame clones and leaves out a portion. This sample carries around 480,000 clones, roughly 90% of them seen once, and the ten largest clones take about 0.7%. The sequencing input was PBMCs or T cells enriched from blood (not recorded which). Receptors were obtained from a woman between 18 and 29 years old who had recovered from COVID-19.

CDR3 DNA sequence: TGTGCCAGTGGGAGCTTCCCCGGAGAGACCCAGTACTTC. This sequence encodes CASGSFPGETQYF. The chain is built from TRBV19 and TRBJ2-5; weak D call: TRBD2 (5 bases). Trimming left V 8 bases short and J 4 bases short, with 14 bases between. CDR1 LNHDA and CDR2 SQIVND come from the germline V gene (reference sequence). The CDR3 has 13 residues.

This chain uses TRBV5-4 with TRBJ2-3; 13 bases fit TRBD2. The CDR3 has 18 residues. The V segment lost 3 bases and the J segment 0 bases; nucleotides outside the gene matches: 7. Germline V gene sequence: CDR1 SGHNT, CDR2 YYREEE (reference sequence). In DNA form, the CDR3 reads TGTGCCAGCAGCTCAAGACTAGCGGGGGGCTCTAGCACAGATACGCAGTATTTT. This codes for CASSSRLAGGSSTDTQYF.

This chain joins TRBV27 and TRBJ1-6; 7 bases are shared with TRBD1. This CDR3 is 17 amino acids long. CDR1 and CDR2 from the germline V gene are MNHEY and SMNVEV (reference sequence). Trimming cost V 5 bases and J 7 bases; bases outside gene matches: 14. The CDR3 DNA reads TGTGCCAGCAGTCCGAACTTCCACAGGGGAGACAATTCACCCCTCCACTTT. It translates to CASSPNFHRGDNSPLHF.

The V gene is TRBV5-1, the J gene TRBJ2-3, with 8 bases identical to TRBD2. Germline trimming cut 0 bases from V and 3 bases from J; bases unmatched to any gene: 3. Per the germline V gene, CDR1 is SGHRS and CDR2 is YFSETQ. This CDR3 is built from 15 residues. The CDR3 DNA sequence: TGCGCCAGCAGCTTGGCGGGGGGGCGGACAGATACGCAGTATTTT. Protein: CASSLAGGRTDTQYF.

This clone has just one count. The CDR3 loop is CASSYPAPDRVEAFF. DNA for the CDR3: TGTGCCAGCAGTTATCCGGCCCCGGACAGGGTCGAAGCTTTCTTT. This chain uses TRBV6-9 with TRBJ1-1; TRBD1 matches at 8 bases. After removal of 2 bases from V and 8 bases from J, the junction contained 10 bases not matched to a gene. This CDR3 contains 15 residues. The germline CDR1 and CDR2 sequences are MNHGY and SVAAGI.

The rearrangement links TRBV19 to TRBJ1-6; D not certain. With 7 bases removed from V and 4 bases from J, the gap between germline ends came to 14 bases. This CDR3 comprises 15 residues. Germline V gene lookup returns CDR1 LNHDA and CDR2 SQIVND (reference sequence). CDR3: CASTPGRGYNSPLHF. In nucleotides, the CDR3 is TGTGCCAGTACCCCCGGACGGGGATATAATTCACCCCTCCACTTT.

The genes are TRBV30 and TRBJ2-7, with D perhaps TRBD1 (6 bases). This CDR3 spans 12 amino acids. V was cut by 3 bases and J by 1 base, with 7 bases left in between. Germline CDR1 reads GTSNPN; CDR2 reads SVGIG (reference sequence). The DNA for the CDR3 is TGTGCCTGGAGGGACAGATCCTACGAGCAGTACTTC. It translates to CAWRDRSYEQYF.

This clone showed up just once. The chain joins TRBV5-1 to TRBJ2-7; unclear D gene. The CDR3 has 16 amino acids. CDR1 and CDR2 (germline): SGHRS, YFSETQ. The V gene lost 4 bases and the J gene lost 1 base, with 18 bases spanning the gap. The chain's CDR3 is CASSPVPGHLSYEQYF. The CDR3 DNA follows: TGCGCCAGCAGCCCGGTCCCAGGCCACTTATCCTACGAGCAGTACTTC.

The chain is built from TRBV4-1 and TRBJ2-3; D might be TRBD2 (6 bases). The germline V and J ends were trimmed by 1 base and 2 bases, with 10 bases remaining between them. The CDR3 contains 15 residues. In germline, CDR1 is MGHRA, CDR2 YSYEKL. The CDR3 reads CASSQVRDFTDTQYF. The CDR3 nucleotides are TGCGCCAGCAGCCAAGTGAGGGACTTCACAGATACGCAGTATTTT.

The CDR3 DNA is TGTGCCAGCCCTAGAGGGGGGGTGACTGAAGCTTTCTTT. Translated: CASPRGGVTEAFF. The chain has TRBV21-1 and TRBJ1-1. TRBV21-1 is a known pseudogene. This CDR3 is built from 13 residues.

In DNA form, the CDR3 reads TGTGCCAGCAGTTCCCGGGACACCTATGGCTACACCTTC. It translates to CASSSRDTYGYTF. The rearrangement links TRBV3-1 (or the pseudogene TRBV3-2) to TRBJ1-2; maybe TRBD1 (6 bases). Germline V gene data show CDR1 as LGHDT and CDR2 as YNNKEL (reference sequence). V was cut by 6 bases and J by 4 bases, with 12 bases left in between. CDR3 length equals 13 residues.

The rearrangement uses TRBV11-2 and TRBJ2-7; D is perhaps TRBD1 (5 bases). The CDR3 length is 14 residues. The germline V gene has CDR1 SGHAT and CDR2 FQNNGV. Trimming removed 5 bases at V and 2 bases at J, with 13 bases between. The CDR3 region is CASSEPDRTYEQYF. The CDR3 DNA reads TGTGCCAGCAGCGAACCAGACAGAACCTACGAGCAGTACTTC.

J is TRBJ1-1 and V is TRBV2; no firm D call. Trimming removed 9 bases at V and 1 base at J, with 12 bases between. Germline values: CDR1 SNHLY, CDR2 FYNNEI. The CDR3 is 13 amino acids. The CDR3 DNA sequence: TGTGCCAGTGGACTTTCGGGGAACACTGAAGCTTTCTTT. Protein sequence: CASGLSGNTEAFF.

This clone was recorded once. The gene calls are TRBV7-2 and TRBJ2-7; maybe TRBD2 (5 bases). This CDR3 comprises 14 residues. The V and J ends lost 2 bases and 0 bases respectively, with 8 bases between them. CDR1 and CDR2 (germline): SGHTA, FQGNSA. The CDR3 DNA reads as TGTGCCAGCAGCTTAAACGCGGGCTCCTACGAGCAGTACTTC. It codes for CASSLNAGSYEQYF.

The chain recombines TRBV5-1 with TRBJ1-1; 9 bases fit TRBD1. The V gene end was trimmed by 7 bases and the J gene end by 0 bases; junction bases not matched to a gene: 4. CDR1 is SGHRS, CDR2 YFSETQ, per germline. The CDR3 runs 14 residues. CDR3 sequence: CASAGTGMNTEAFF. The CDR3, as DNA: TGCGCCAGCGCCGGGACAGGGATGAACACTGAAGCTTTCTTT.

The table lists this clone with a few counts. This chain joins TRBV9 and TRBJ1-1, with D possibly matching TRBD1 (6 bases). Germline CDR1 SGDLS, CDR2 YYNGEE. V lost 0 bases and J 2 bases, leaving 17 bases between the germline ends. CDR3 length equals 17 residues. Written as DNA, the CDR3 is TGTGCCAGCAGCGTAGATCTGGGGGGGCAGGGAAACACTGAAGCTTTCTTT. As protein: CASSVDLGGQGNTEAFF.

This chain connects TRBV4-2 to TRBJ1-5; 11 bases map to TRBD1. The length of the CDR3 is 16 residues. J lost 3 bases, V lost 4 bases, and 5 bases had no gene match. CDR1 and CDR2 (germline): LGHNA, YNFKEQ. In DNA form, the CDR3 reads TGTGCCAGCAGCCCGGGACAGGGGGGAGACAATCAGCCCCAGCATTTT. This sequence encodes CASSPGQGGDNQPQHF.

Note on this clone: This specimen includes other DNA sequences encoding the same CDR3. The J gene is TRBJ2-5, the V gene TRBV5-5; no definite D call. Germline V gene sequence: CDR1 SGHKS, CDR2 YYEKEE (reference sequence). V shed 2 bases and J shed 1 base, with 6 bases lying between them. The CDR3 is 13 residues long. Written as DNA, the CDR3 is TGTGCCAGCAGCTTACCAGGCCAAGAGACCCAGTACTTC. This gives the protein CASSLPGQETQYF.

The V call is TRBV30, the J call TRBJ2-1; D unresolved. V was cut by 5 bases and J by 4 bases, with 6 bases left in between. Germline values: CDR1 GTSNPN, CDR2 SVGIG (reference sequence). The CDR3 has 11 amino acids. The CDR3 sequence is CAWYGYNEQFF. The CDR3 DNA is TGTGCCTGGTACGGGTACAATGAGCAGTTCTTC.

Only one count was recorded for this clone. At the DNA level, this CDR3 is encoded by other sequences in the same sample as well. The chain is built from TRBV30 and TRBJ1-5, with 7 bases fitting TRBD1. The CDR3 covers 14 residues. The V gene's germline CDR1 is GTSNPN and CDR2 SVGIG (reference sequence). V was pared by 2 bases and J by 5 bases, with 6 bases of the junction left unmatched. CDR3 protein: CAWSLQGWDQPQHF. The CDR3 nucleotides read TGTGCCTGGAGTCTACAGGGGTGGGATCAGCCCCAGCATTTT. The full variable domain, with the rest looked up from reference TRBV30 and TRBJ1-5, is SQTIHQWPATLVQPVGSPLSLECTVEGTSNPNLYWYRQAAGRGLQLLFYSVGIGQISSEVPQNLSASRPQDRQFILSSKKLLLSDSGFYLCAWSLQGWDQPQHFGDGTRLSIL.

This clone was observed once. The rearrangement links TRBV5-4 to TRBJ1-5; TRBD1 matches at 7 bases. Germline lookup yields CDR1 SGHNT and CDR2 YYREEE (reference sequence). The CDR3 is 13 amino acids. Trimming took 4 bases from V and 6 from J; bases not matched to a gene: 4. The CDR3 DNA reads TGTGCCAGCAGCAAGGACAGGATTCAGCCCCAGCATTTT. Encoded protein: CASSKDRIQPQHF.

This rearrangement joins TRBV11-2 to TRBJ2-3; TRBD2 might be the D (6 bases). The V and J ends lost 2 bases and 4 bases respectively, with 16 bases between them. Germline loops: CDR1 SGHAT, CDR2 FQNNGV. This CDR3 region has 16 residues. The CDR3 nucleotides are TGTGCCAGCAGCTTAATTGGCGGGGCCGGGGCAGATACGCAGTATTTT. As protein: CASSLIGGAGADTQYF.

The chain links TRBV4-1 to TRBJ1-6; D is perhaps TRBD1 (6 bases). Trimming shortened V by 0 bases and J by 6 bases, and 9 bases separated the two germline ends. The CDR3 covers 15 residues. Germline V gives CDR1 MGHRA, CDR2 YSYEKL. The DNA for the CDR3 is TGCGCCAGCAGCCAAGACGGGGGGCCTAATTCACCCCTCCACTTT. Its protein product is CASSQDGGPNSPLHF.

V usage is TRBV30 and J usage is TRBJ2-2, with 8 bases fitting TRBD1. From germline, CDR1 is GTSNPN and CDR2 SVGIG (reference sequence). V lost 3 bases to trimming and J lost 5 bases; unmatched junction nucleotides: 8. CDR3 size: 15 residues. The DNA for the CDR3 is TGTGCCTGGAGCACAGGGGGTGGGCCGACCGGGGAGCTGTTTTTT. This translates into CAWSTGGGPTGELFF. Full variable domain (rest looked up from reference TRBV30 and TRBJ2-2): SQTIHQWPATLVQPVGSPLSLECTVEGTSNPNLYWYRQAAGRGLQLLFYSVGIGQISSEVPQNLSASRPQDRQFILSSKKLLLSDSGFYLCAWSTGGGPTGELFFGEGSRLTVL.

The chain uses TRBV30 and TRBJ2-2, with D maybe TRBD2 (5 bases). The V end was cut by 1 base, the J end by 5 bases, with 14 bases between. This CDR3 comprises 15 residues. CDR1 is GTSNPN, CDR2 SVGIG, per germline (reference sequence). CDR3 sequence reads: CAWSGETLGTGELFF. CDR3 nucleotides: TGTGCCTGGAGTGGGGAGACTCTGGGGACCGGGGAGCTGTTTTTT. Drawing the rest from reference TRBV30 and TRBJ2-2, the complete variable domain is SQTIHQWPATLVQPVGSPLSLECTVEGTSNPNLYWYRQAAGRGLQLLFYSVGIGQISSEVPQNLSASRPQDRQFILSSKKLLLSDSGFYLCAWSGETLGTGELFFGEGSRLTVL.

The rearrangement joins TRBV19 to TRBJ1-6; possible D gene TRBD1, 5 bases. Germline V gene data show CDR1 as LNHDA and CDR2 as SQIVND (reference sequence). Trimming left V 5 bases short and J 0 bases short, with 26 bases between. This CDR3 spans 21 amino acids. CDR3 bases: TGTGCCAGTAGTGCCCGAATCGGTCGAGACAGAGGCCGCTCCTATAATTCACCCCTCCACTTT. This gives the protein CASSARIGRDRGRSYNSPLHF.